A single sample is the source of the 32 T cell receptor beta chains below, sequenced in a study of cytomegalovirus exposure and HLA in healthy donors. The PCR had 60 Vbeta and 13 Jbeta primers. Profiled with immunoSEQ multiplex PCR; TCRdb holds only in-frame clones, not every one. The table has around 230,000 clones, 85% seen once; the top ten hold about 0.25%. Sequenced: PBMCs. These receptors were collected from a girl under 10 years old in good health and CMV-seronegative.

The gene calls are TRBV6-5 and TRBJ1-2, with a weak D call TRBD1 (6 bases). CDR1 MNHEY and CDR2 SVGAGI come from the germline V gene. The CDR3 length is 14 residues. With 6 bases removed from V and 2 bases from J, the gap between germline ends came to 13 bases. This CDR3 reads CASSVLRGNYGYTF. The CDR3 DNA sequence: TGTGCCAGCAGCGTCCTTAGGGGGAACTATGGCTACACCTTC.

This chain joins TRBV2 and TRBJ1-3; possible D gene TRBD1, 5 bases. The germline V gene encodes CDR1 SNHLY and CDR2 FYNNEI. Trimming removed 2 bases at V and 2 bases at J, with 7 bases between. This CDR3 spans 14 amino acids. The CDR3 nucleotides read TGTGCCAGCAGTGAAAGGGGTGCTGGAAACACCATATATTTT. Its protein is CASSERGAGNTIYF.

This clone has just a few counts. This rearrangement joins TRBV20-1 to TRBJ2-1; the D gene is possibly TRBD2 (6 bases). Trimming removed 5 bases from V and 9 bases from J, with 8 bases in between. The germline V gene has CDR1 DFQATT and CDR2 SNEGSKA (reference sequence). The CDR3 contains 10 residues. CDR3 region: CSALGGEQFF. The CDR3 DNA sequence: TGCAGTGCTTTGGGGGGTGAGCAGTTCTTC.

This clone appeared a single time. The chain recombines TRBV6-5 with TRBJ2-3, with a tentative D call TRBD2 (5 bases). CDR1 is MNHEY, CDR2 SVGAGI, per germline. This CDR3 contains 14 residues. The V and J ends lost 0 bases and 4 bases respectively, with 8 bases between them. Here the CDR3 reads CASSYSDGADTQYF. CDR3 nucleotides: TGTGCCAGCAGTTACTCGGACGGGGCAGATACGCAGTATTTT.

The CDR3 nucleotides are TGTGCCAGCAGCTACCGTGGGACAGGGTATGGCTACACCTTC. Its protein is CASSYRGTGYGYTF. The V gene is TRBV7-9, the J gene TRBJ1-2; TRBD1 matches 9 bases. CDR1 SEHNR and CDR2 FQNEAQ come from the germline V gene (reference sequence). The CDR3 runs to 14 residues. Trimming took 4 bases from V and 5 from J; bases not matched to a gene: 5.

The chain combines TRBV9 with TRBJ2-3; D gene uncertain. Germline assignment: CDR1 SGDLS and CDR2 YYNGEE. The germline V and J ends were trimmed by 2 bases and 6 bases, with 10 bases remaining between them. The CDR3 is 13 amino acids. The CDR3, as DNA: TGTGCCAGCAGCGTTTTGACTGGGGATACGCAGTATTTT. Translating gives CASSVLTGDTQYF.

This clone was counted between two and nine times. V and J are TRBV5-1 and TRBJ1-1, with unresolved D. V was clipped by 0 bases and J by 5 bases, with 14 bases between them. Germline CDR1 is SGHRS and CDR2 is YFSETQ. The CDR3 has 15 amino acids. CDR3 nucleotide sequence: TGCGCCAGCAGCTTGGGACCCGGGTCCCCAACTGAAGCTTTCTTT. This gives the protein CASSLGPGSPTEAFF.

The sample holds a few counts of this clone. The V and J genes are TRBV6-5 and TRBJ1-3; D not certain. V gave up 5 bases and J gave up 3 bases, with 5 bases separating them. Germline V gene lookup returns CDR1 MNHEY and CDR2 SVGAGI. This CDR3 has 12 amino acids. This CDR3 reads CASSPSGNTIYF. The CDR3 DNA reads TGTGCCAGCAGTCCGAGTGGAAACACCATATATTTT.

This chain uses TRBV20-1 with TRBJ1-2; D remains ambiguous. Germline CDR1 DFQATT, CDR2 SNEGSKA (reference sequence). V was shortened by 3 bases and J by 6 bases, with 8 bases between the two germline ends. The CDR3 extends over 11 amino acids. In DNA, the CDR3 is TGCAGTGCTAGGTCTCAGGATGGCTACACCTTC. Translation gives CSARSQDGYTF.

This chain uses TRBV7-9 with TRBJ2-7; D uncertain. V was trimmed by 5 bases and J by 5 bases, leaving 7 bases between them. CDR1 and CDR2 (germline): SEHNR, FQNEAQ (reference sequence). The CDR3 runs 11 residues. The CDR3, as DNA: TGTGCCAGCAGCCCCTACCACGAGCAGTACTTC. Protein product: CASSPYHEQYF.

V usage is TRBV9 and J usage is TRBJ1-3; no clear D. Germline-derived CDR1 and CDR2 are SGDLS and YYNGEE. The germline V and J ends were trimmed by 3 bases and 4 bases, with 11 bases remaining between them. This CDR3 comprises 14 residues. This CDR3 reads CASSGWEKGNTIYF. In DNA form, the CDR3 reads TGTGCCAGCAGCGGCTGGGAGAAAGGAAACACCATATATTTT.

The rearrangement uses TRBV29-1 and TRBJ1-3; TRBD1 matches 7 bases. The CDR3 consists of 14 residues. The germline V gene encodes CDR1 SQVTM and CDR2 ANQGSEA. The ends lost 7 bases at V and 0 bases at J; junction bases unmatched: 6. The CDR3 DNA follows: TGCAGCGGACAGACAGGGCCCTCTGGAAACACCATATATTTT. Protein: CSGQTGPSGNTIYF.

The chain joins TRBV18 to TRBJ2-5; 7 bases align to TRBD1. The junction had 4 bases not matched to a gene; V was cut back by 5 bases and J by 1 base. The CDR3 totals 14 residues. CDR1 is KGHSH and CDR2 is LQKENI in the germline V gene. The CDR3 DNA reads TGTGCCAGCTCAACCCGACAGGGCCAAGAGACCCAGTACTTC. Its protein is CASSTRQGQETQYF.

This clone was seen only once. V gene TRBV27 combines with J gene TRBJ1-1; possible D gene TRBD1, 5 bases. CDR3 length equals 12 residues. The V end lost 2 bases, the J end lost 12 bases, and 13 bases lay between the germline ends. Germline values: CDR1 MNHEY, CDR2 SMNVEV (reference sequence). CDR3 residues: CASSLPGLQPFF. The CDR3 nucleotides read TGTGCCAGCAGTTTACCGGGACTTCAACCTTTCTTT.

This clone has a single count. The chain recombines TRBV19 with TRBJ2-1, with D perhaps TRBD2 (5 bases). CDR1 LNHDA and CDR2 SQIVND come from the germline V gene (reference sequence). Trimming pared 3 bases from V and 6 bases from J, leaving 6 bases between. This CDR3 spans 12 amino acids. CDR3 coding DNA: TGTGCCAGTAGTATTGCGGGCAATGAGCAGTTCTTC. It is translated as CASSIAGNEQFF.

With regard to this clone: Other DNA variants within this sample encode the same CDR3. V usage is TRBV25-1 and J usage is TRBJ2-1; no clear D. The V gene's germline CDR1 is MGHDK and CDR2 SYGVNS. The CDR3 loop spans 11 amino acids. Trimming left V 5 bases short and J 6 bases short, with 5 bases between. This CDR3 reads CASSPGNEQFF. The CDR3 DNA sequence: TGTGCCAGCAGTCCCGGCAATGAGCAGTTCTTC. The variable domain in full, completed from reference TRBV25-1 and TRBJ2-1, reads EADIYQTPRYLVIGTGKKITLECSQTMGHDKMYWYQQDPGMELHLIHYSYGVNSTEKGDLSSESTVSRIRTEHFPLTLESARPSHTSQYLCASSPGNEQFFGPGTRLTVL.

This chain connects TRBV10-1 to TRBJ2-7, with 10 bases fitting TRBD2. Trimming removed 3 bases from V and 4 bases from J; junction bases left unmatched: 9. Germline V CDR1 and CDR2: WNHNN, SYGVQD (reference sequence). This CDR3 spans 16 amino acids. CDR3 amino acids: CASSDEASGSLYEQYF. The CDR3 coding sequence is TGCGCCAGCAGTGATGAGGCTAGCGGGAGTTTATACGAGCAGTACTTC.

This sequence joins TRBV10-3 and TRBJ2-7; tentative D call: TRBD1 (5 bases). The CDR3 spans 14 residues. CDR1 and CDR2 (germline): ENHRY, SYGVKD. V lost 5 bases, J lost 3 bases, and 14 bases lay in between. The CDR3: CAISKDRTHYEQYF. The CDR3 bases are TGTGCCATCAGTAAGGACCGGACACACTACGAGCAGTACTTC.

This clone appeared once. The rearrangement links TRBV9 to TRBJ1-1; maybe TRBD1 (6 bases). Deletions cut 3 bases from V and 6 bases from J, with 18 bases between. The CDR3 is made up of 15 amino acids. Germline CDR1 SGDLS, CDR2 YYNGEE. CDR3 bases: TGTGCCAGCAGCGCCCACCTAAGGGACAACTCTGAAGCTTTCTTT. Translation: CASSAHLRDNSEAFF.

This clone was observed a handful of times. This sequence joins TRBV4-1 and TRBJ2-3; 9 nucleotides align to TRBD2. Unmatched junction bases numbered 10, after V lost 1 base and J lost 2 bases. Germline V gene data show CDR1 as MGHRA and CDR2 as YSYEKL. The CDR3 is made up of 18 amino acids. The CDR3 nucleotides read TGCGCCAGCAGCCAAGTTAGCGGGGGCCTTATTTACACAGATACGCAGTATTTT. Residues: CASSQVSGGLIYTDTQYF.

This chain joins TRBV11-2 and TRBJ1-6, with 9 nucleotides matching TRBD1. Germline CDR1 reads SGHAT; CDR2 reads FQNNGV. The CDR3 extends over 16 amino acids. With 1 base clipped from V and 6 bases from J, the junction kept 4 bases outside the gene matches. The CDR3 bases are TGTGCCAGCAGCTTAGTTACAGGGGGCGGTAATTCACCCCTCCACTTT. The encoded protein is CASSLVTGGGNSPLHF.

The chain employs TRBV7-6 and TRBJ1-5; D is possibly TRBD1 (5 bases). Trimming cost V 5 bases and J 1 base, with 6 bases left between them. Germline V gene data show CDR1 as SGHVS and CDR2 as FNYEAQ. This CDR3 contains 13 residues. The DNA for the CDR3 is TGTGCCAGCAGCCCAGGGAGCAATCAGCCCCAGCATTTT. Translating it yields CASSPGSNQPQHF.

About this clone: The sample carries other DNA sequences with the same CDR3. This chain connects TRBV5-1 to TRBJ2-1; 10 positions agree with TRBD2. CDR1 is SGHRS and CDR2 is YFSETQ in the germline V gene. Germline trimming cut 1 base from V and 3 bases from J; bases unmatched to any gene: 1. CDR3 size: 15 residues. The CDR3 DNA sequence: TGCGCCAGCAGCTTGCTAGCGGGGGACTACAATGAGCAGTTCTTC. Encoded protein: CASSLLAGDYNEQFF.

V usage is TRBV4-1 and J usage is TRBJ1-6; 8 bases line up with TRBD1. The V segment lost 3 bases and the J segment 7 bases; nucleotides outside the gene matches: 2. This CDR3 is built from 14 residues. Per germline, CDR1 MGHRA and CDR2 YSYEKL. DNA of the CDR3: TGCGCCAGCAGCCACACAGGGGGAAATTCACCCCTCCACTTT. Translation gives CASSHTGGNSPLHF.

CDR3 sequence reads: CASSVGQGGFEAFF. The CDR3 bases are TGTGCCAGCAGCGTAGGACAGGGTGGGTTTGAAGCTTTCTTT. The chain combines TRBV9 with TRBJ1-1; 7 bases agree with TRBD1. The junction had 6 bases not matched to a gene; V was cut back by 0 bases and J by 7 bases. This CDR3 is 14 amino acids long. CDR1 is SGDLS and CDR2 is YYNGEE in the germline V gene.

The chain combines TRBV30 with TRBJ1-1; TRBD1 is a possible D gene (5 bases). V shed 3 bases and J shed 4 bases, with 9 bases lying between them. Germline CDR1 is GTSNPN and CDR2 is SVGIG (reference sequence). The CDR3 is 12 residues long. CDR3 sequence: CAWRAGLTEAFF. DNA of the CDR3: TGTGCCTGGAGGGCAGGGCTCACTGAAGCTTTCTTT.

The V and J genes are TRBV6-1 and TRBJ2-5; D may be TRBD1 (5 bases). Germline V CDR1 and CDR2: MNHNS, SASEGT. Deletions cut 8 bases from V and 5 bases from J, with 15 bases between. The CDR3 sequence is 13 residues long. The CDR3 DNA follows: TGTGCCAGCTCCCCAGGGCCCTTGGAGACCCAGTACTTC. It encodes CASSPGPLETQYF.

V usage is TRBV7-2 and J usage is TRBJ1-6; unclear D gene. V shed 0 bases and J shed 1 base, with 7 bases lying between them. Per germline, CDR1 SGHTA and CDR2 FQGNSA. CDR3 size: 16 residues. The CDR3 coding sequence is TGTGCCAGCAGCTTAGCGCGGCGGTCCTATAATTCACCCCTCCACTTT. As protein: CASSLARRSYNSPLHF.

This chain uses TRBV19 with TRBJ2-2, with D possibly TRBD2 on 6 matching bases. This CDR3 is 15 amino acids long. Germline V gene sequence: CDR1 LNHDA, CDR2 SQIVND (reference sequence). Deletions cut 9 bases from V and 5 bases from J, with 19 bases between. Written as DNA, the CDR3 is TGTGCCAGCCGACCAAGGAGGGGTGGAACCGGGGAGCTGTTTTTT. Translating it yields CASRPRRGGTGELFF.

The CDR3 DNA reads as TGTGCCAGCAGCGTACGGGACAGCTATGGCTACACCTTC. Translation: CASSVRDSYGYTF. The chain is built from TRBV9 and TRBJ1-2; 7 bases fit TRBD1. This CDR3 has 13 residues. The germline V gene has CDR1 SGDLS and CDR2 YYNGEE. V lost 1 base, J lost 4 bases, and 1 base stayed unmatched.

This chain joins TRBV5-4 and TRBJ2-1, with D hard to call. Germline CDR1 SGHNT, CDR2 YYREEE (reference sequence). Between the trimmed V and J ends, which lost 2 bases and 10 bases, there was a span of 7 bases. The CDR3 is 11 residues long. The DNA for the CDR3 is TGTGCCAGCAGCTTAGCATCGGAGCAGTTCTTC. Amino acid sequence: CASSLASEQFF.

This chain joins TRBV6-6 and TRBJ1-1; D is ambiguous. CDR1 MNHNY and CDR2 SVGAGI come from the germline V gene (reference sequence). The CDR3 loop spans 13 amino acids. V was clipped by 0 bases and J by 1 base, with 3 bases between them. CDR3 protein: CASSYSQNTEAFF. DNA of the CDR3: TGTGCCAGCAGTTACTCACAGAACACTGAAGCTTTCTTT.